The 4 T cell receptor beta chains listed next were all sequenced from one sample in a study of PD-L1 blockade in urothelial cancer. Noted time point: peripheral blood 6 weeks after treatment start. The repertoire was sequenced with immunoSEQ multiplex PCR; TCRdb's copy has only in-frame clones and lacks some. Among some 120,000 clones, 75% to 95% were seen once, and the ten largest hold 3% to 4.5%. The sample in question was PBMCs, obtained around atezolizumab (anti-PD-L1) treatment. These receptors were obtained from a man in his sixties with urothelial cancer.

The count of this clone is one. The CDR3 here is CASSAGLASGELFF. The CDR3 coding sequence is TGCGCCAGCAGCGCGGGACTAGCTTCCGGGGAGCTGTTTTTT. The chain uses TRBV5-1 and TRBJ2-2; 9 bases map to TRBD2. With V trimmed by 4 bases and J by 6 bases, 4 bases remained unmatched. CDR1 SGHRS and CDR2 YFSETQ come from the germline V gene. This CDR3 contains 14 residues.

The gene calls are TRBV4-3 and TRBJ2-7; D remains unclear. This CDR3 is 16 amino acids long. From germline, CDR1 is LGHNA and CDR2 YSLEER. V lost 0 bases, J lost 1 base, and 13 bases lay in between. Here the CDR3 DNA reads TGCGCCAGCAGCCAAGATTGTCAGAAATTGTCCTACGAGCAGTACTTC. Its protein product is CASSQDCQKLSYEQYF.

V is TRBV4-1 and J is TRBJ2-1; D is ambiguous. Germline assignment: CDR1 MGHRA and CDR2 YSYEKL. The germline V and J ends were trimmed by 10 bases and 6 bases, with 10 bases remaining between them. This CDR3 spans 11 amino acids. In DNA, the CDR3 is TGCGCCAATGGGCCCGGCAATGAGCAGTTCTTC. It yields the protein CANGPGNEQFF.

The chain recombines TRBV5-1 with TRBJ2-1; 10 positions agree with TRBD2. The V gene end was trimmed by 4 bases and the J gene end by 6 bases; junction bases not matched to a gene: 10. In germline, CDR1 is SGHRS, CDR2 YFSETQ. The CDR3 spans 16 residues. The CDR3 DNA follows: TGCGCCAGCAGCCGCACCGCTAGCGGGGGAACCAATGAGCAGTTCTTC. Translation gives CASSRTASGGTNEQFF.